This note documents a single T cell receptor beta chain sequence. The germline V gene encodes CDR1 MDHEN and CDR2 SYDVKM. Trimming at V came to 1 base and at J to 6 bases, leaving 6 bases not matched to a gene. The CDR3 sequence is 14 residues long. This sample stems from a study of blood T cell repertoires in COVID-19. The wider study: Nucleic acid was either cDNA or gDNA, and it came from T cells, B-cell-depleted T cells, or PBMCs.

Sequencing was performed with immunoSEQ multiplex PCR; in TCRdb, only in-frame clones are kept and a portion is missing. The table includes roughly 120,000 clones, around nine tenths detected once. The rearrangement uses TRBV28 and TRBJ2-7, with TRBD1 identical over 7 bases. The specimen sequenced was peripheral blood. This receptor was obtained from a woman in her seventies who had recovered from COVID-19. Written as DNA, the CDR3 is TGTGCCAGCAGTTTATCGGCAGGGGGTTCCGAGCAGTACTTC. Translating it yields CASSLSAGGSEQYF.